The next 11 T cell receptor beta chains were all read from a single sample in a study of T cell responses to AZD1222 COVID-19 vaccine. Produced via immunoSEQ multiplex PCR; TCRdb's table is partial and in-frame only. The top ten hold around 5.2% of the sample, which has under 200,000 clones, about nine tenths seen once. Sequenced material: peripheral blood, taken on day 0 of AZD1222 vaccination. These receptors originate from an adult in good health.

In nucleotides, the CDR3 is TGCAGCGTTGGATTGCAGGAACGGGGGAAATGGGCAGCTTTCTTT. Protein sequence: CSVGLQERGKWAAFF. This chain uses TRBV29-1 with TRBJ1-1, with a tentative D call TRBD1 (5 bases). V was shortened by 4 bases and J by 10 bases, with 25 bases between the two germline ends. CDR3 length: 15 residues. Per germline, CDR1 SQVTM and CDR2 ANQGSEA.

As concerns this clone: A read error may account for a junction end that differs from germline. The chain is built from TRBV7-7 and TRBJ2-3, with TRBD1 identical over 10 bases. The CDR3 extends over 15 amino acids. Germline CDR1 SSHAT, CDR2 FNYEAQ (reference sequence). The CDR3 coding sequence is TGTGCTAGCAGCTCCGGGACAGGGGTTTCGAATACGCAGTATTTT. Translated, it gives CASSSGTGVSNTQYF.

The chain joins TRBV6-2 or TRBV6-3 to TRBJ2-5; D could derive from TRBD1 or TRBD2 (6 bases each). The germline gives CDR1 MNHEY, CDR2 SVGEGT. Trimming removed 2 bases at V and 5 bases at J, with 9 bases between. CDR3 length equals 13 residues. The CDR3 DNA reads TGTGCCAGCAGTTACGGGGGGCGGGAGACCCAGTACTTC. It yields the protein CASSYGGRETQYF.

This clone has more than one count but fewer than ten. V usage is TRBV27 and J usage is TRBJ2-2, with D possibly matching TRBD1 (5 bases). Germline V CDR1 and CDR2: MNHEY, SMNVEV (reference sequence). Trimming left V 5 bases short and J 1 base short, with 14 bases between. CDR3 size: 16 residues. The CDR3 here is CASSPTGHENTGELFF. The CDR3 region has the DNA TGTGCCAGCAGTCCCACCGGACACGAGAACACCGGGGAGCTGTTTTTT.

The chain uses TRBV15 and TRBJ1-3; D might be TRBD1 (5 bases). Germline V CDR1 and CDR2: LNHNV, YYDKDF (reference sequence). V dropped 3 bases and J dropped 0 bases, with 12 bases sitting between them. The CDR3 is 16 amino acids. This chain's CDR3 is CATSSAWGRSGNTIYF. CDR3 DNA: TGTGCCACCAGCAGCGCTTGGGGCCGCTCTGGAAACACCATATATTTT.

The V call is TRBV19, the J call TRBJ1-6, with 7 bases fitting TRBD1. The CDR3 length is 17 residues. Germline values: CDR1 LNHDA, CDR2 SQIVND (reference sequence). J gave up 3 bases and V 5 bases, and 10 bases lay outside the gene matches. CDR3 protein: CASSERTGGFYNSPLHF. As DNA, the CDR3 is TGTGCCAGTAGTGAAAGGACAGGCGGTTTCTATAATTCACCCCTCCACTTT. The whole variable domain, remainder taken from reference TRBV19 and TRBJ1-6, is DGGITQSPKYLFRKEGQNVTLSCEQNLNHDAMYWYRQDPGQGLRLIYYSQIVNDFQKGDIAEGYSVSREKKESFPLTVTSAQKNPTAFYLCASSERTGGFYNSPLHFGNGTRLTVT.

V and J are TRBV18 and TRBJ1-3; no clear D gene. This CDR3 is built from 15 residues. Germline lookup yields CDR1 KGHSH and CDR2 LQKENI. V was shortened by 2 bases and J by 0 bases, with 8 bases between the two germline ends. CDR3 loop: CASSPGYGSGNTIYF. Written as DNA, the CDR3 is TGTGCCAGCTCACCAGGATACGGCTCTGGAAACACCATATATTTT.

The CDR3 nucleotides read TGTGCCAGCAGTGAAGCCACAGGGGGCTGGACTGAAGCTTTCTTT. Amino acids: CASSEATGGWTEAFF. The gene calls are TRBV6-1 and TRBJ1-1; 9 bases map to TRBD1. This CDR3 spans 15 amino acids. Germline CDR1 is MNHNS and CDR2 is SASEGT. The trim removed 0 bases at V and 5 bases at J, leaving 4 bases unmatched.

This chain uses TRBV24-1 with TRBJ2-5; 12 bases are a match to TRBD2. The CDR3 loop spans 18 amino acids. The germline gives CDR1 KGHDR, CDR2 SFDVKD. After removal of 0 bases from V and 5 bases from J, the junction contained 9 bases not matched to a gene. CDR3 sequence: CATSDLPLTSGSSETQYF. The DNA for the CDR3 is TGTGCCACCAGTGATTTGCCATTGACTAGCGGGAGTTCTGAGACCCAGTACTTC.

The V and J genes are TRBV11-2 and TRBJ1-2; D is uncertain. Germline CDR1 SGHAT, CDR2 FQNNGV. Trimming pared 1 base from V and 2 bases from J, leaving 14 bases between. The CDR3 extends over 16 amino acids. The CDR3 DNA sequence: TGTGCCAGCAGCTTAGGTGTTTCGGGGAGGAACTATGGCTACACCTTC. Protein: CASSLGVSGRNYGYTF.

The rearrangement uses TRBV29-1 and TRBJ1-1; D possibly corresponds to TRBD1 (6 bases). The CDR3 runs to 13 residues. Germline-derived CDR1 and CDR2 are SQVTM and ANQGSEA. V was cut by 8 bases and J by 0 bases, with 13 bases left in between. The CDR3 DNA reads TGCAGCCTATACAGGGTCATGAACACTGAAGCTTTCTTT. Translation gives CSLYRVMNTEAFF.